These 3 T cell receptor beta chains originate from one sample sequenced in a study of blood T cell repertoires in COVID-19. Here immunoSEQ multiplex PCR was the method, and the copy in TCRdb shows in-frame clones only, minus some. The table has roughly 70,000 clones, 86% seen once. Material: peripheral blood. These receptors came from a man older than 75 with COVID-19, enrolled during active disease.

The chain couples TRBV7-2 to TRBJ1-5; D is undetermined. CDR1 and CDR2 (germline): SGHTA, FQGNSA. The CDR3 is 14 residues long. V dropped 1 base and J dropped 3 bases, with 7 bases sitting between them. CDR3 loop: CASSLGGINQPQHF. DNA of the CDR3: TGTGCCAGCAGCTTAGGAGGGATCAATCAGCCCCAGCATTTT.

The chain carries TRBV10-3 and TRBJ1-2; 9 bases are a match to TRBD1. Germline assignment: CDR1 ENHRY and CDR2 SYGVKD. With V trimmed by 6 bases and J by 6 bases, 5 bases remained unmatched. The CDR3 has 13 amino acids. CDR3 nucleotides: TGTGCCATCAGGCCGGACAGGGGTAATGGCTACACCTTC. Translation: CAIRPDRGNGYTF.

The CDR3 nucleotides are TGCGCCAGCAGCCAAGGAGGAGGGCCTGCTTTCTTT. Amino acid sequence: CASSQGGGPAFF. This rearrangement joins TRBV4-3 to TRBJ1-1; no reliable D call. CDR1 and CDR2 from the germline V gene are LGHNA and YSLEER. With 1 base removed from V and 11 bases from J, the gap between germline ends came to 11 bases. This CDR3 is built from 12 residues.